The 14 T cell receptor beta chains presented below share a single source sample, sequenced in a study of blood T cell repertoires in COVID-19. Here immunoSEQ multiplex PCR was the method, and the copy in TCRdb shows in-frame clones only, minus some. Here the sample spans over 120,000 clones, roughly 73% being singletons. The material sequenced was peripheral blood. The receptors were gathered from a woman between 45 and 65 years old with active or convalescent COVID-19.

This chain links TRBV15 with TRBJ2-7; a possible D gene is TRBD2 (6 bases). Trimming removed 1 base at V and 3 bases at J, with 13 bases between. Germline V gene sequence: CDR1 LNHNV, CDR2 YYDKDF (reference sequence). This CDR3 contains 15 residues. Here the CDR3 reads CATSRGAGTHYEQYF. CDR3 DNA: TGTGCCACCAGCAGAGGAGCCGGGACTCACTACGAGCAGTACTTC. Filled out from reference TRBV15 and TRBJ2-7, the complete variable domain reads DAMVIQNPRYQVTQFGKPVTLSCSQTLNHNVMYWYQQKSSQAPKLLFHYYDKDFNNEADTPDNFQSRRPNTSFCFLDIRSPGLGDTAMYLCATSRGAGTHYEQYFGPGTRLTVT.

The genes are TRBV7-3 and TRBJ2-7; TRBD1 is a possible D gene (6 bases). Germline lookup yields CDR1 SGHTA and CDR2 FQGTGA. The CDR3 length is 13 residues. Trimming cost V 2 bases and J 5 bases, with 10 bases left between them. As DNA, the CDR3 is TGTGCCAGCAGCTTATGGTCAGGGGACGAGCAGTACTTC. Translation gives CASSLWSGDEQYF.

This clone is medium-sized by share. The chain links TRBV27 to TRBJ2-7; 7 nucleotides align to TRBD2. Germline trimming cut 2 bases from V and 0 bases from J; bases unmatched to any gene: 10. The CDR3 runs to 17 residues. Germline V gives CDR1 MNHEY, CDR2 SMNVEV (reference sequence). This chain's CDR3 is CASSLEGGVPLSYEQYF. DNA of the CDR3: TGTGCCAGCAGTTTAGAGGGAGGGGTCCCCCTCTCCTACGAGCAGTACTTC.

The table lists this clone with a count of one. This chain uses TRBV6-1 with TRBJ1-1; D perhaps matches TRBD1 (6 bases). Germline values: CDR1 MNHNS, CDR2 SASEGT. This CDR3 is built from 15 residues. Trimming removed 1 base from V and 1 base from J, with 10 bases in between. CDR3 sequence: CASSEGRGGNTEAFF. The DNA for the CDR3 is TGTGCCAGCAGTGAAGGAAGAGGGGGGAACACTGAAGCTTTCTTT.

The chain joins TRBV10-3 to TRBJ1-1; D gene unclear. Trimming stripped 3 bases from V and 2 bases from J, with 4 bases between. Germline CDR1 is ENHRY and CDR2 is SYGVKD. CDR3 length: 12 amino acids. The CDR3 DNA sequence: TGTGCCATCAGTGACAGAAACACTGAAGCTTTCTTT. It codes for CAISDRNTEAFF.

This rearrangement joins TRBV11-2 to TRBJ1-6; possible D gene TRBD1, 6 bases. This CDR3 is built from 15 residues. Germline V gene sequence: CDR1 SGHAT, CDR2 FQNNGV. The V end lost 5 bases, the J end lost 7 bases, and 15 bases lay between the germline ends. The CDR3 DNA follows: TGTGCCAGCAGCCTAAGCCAGGGGAGAAATTCACCCCTCCACTTT. Encoded protein: CASSLSQGRNSPLHF.

This rearrangement joins TRBV4-1 to TRBJ2-7; the match to TRBD1 covers 10 bases. Germline-derived CDR1 and CDR2 are MGHRA and YSYEKL. With V trimmed by 2 bases and J by 5 bases, 6 bases remained unmatched. The CDR3 covers 15 residues. CDR3 sequence reads: CASSQPTGGFDEQYF. In DNA form, the CDR3 reads TGCGCCAGCAGCCAACCGACAGGGGGCTTCGACGAGCAGTACTTC.

The chain combines TRBV5-1 with TRBJ2-7; D ambiguous. Between the trimmed V and J ends, which lost 0 bases and 1 base, there was a span of 8 bases. The CDR3 spans 14 residues. Germline V CDR1 and CDR2: SGHRS, YFSETQ. The CDR3 loop reads CASSLAPVSYEQYF. The CDR3 nucleotides are TGCGCCAGCAGCTTGGCGCCAGTTTCCTACGAGCAGTACTTC.

The chain employs TRBV27 and TRBJ2-7, with a weak D call TRBD2 (6 bases). V gave up 5 bases and J gave up 7 bases, with 18 bases separating them. This CDR3 has 14 amino acids. Germline V gene sequence: CDR1 MNHEY, CDR2 SMNVEV (reference sequence). CDR3 sequence: CASSPRLGPWEQYF. DNA of the CDR3: TGTGCCAGCAGTCCTCGACTAGGTCCCTGGGAGCAGTACTTC.

V usage is TRBV6-2 or TRBV6-3 and J usage is TRBJ2-2; 8 positions agree with TRBD1. Per the germline V gene, CDR1 is MNHEY and CDR2 is SVGEGT. V gave up 6 bases and J gave up 5 bases; unmatched junction bases: 8. This CDR3 is 15 amino acids long. As DNA, the CDR3 is TGTGCCAGCAGATACCAGACAGGGGATACCGGGGAGCTGTTTTTT. Translated, it gives CASRYQTGDTGELFF.

The V and J genes are TRBV7-9 and TRBJ2-7; 7 bases are shared with TRBD2. V lost 1 base, J lost 0 bases, and 6 bases stayed unmatched. Per germline, CDR1 SEHNR and CDR2 FQNEAQ (reference sequence). This CDR3 spans 16 amino acids. The CDR3 region is CASSLGEAGISYEQYF. Here the CDR3 DNA reads TGTGCCAGCAGCTTAGGCGAAGCGGGAATCTCCTACGAGCAGTACTTC.

J is TRBJ2-5 and V is TRBV7-2; the match to TRBD1 covers 7 bases. Germline V gene lookup returns CDR1 SGHTA and CDR2 FQGNSA. The CDR3 length is 15 residues. Losses at the gene ends were 1 base for V and 1 base for J; bases not matched to a gene: 3. CDR3 protein: CASSLGGQSQETQYF. The CDR3 coding sequence is TGTGCCAGCAGCTTAGGGGGACAGAGCCAAGAGACCCAGTACTTC.

The chain is built from TRBV11-2 and TRBJ1-2, with 8 bases matching TRBD1. The CDR3 is 16 amino acids. The trim removed 2 bases at V and 4 bases at J, leaving 9 bases unmatched. Germline CDR1 is SGHAT and CDR2 is FQNNGV. CDR3 residues: CASSLNSRTGSYGYTF. The CDR3, as DNA: TGTGCCAGCAGCTTAAATTCCAGGACAGGGAGCTATGGCTACACCTTC.

The chain couples TRBV29-1 to TRBJ2-1; 9 nucleotides align to TRBD1. The CDR3 has 12 amino acids. Trimming took 7 bases from V and 6 from J; bases not matched to a gene: 4. Per germline, CDR1 SQVTM and CDR2 ANQGSEA. The DNA of the CDR3 is TGCAGCGGCCGGACAGGGGTCAATGAGCAGTTCTTC. Its protein product is CSGRTGVNEQFF.